This T cell receptor beta chain appears in the sequencing data of a study of blood T cell repertoires in COVID-19. Per the original methods: Reference gene primer amplification in the assay estimated nucleated cell counts. Data came from immunoSEQ multiplex PCR; TCRdb stores just in-frame clones and leaves some out. The V and J calls and clone size were taken over from that table, and D and trimming were inferred from the DNA. The sample contains roughly 410,000 clones, about 88% of which appear only once. Seattle-derived patients entered the study during active infection and were followed longitudinally. Input material: peripheral blood. This TCR was sampled from a woman in her forties with COVID-19, enrolled during active disease.

In DNA, the CDR3 is TGTGCCAGCAGCTTAGTGGGGGGAGATCAGCCCCAGCATTTT. It encodes CASSLVGGDQPQHF. V is TRBV5-8 and J is TRBJ1-5, with D maybe TRBD1 (5 bases). The germline CDR1 and CDR2 sequences are SGHTS and YDEGEE. This CDR3 contains 14 residues. The ends were cut back, 2 bases at V and 5 bases at J, with 11 bases in the middle.